Each of the 7 T cell receptor beta chains below was sequenced from the same sample in a study of blood T cell repertoires in COVID-19. Sequencing was performed with immunoSEQ multiplex PCR; in TCRdb, only in-frame clones are kept and a portion is missing. The data hold about 480,000 clones, with approximately 86% observed a single time. Sequencing was done on a sample of PBMCs or T cells enriched from blood (not recorded which). The receptors originated from a woman aged 55-70 years who had recovered from COVID-19.

The chain joins TRBV3-1 (or the pseudogene TRBV3-2) to TRBJ2-1; 8 positions agree with TRBD2. This CDR3 spans 15 amino acids. CDR1 LGHDT and CDR2 YNNKEL come from the germline V gene (reference sequence). With 6 bases clipped from V and 4 bases from J, the junction kept 8 bases outside the gene matches. The CDR3 loop reads CASRPGGGGYNEQFF. The CDR3 DNA reads TGTGCCAGCAGACCCGGGGGCGGGGGGTACAATGAGCAGTTCTTC.

This clone was seen a single time. J is TRBJ1-2 and V is TRBV7-7; D gene ambiguous. The CDR3 is made up of 14 amino acids. Germline CDR1 reads SSHAT; CDR2 reads FNYEAQ (reference sequence). Trimming stripped 2 bases from V and 5 bases from J, with 12 bases between. In nucleotides, the CDR3 is TGTGCCAGCAGCTTATTAGCATTAGAGTATGGCTACACCTTC. The encoded protein is CASSLLALEYGYTF.

The chain carries TRBV11-2 and TRBJ2-1, with 12 positions matching TRBD2. Per germline, CDR1 SGHAT and CDR2 FQNNGV. The V segment lost 3 bases and the J segment 2 bases; nucleotides outside the gene matches: 11. CDR3 length equals 19 residues. CDR3 DNA sequence: TGTGCCAGCAGCTTCCCCAAAGGACCTAGCGGGGGGGCCTACAATGAGCAGTTCTTC. It codes for CASSFPKGPSGGAYNEQFF.

The J gene is TRBJ2-1, the V gene TRBV6-5; D might be TRBD1 (5 bases). Trimming left V 0 bases short and J 2 bases short, with 8 bases between. The CDR3 has 15 amino acids. CDR1 MNHEY and CDR2 SVGAGI come from the germline V gene. The CDR3 spells CASSYSWGPYNEQFF. DNA of the CDR3: TGTGCCAGCAGTTACTCGTGGGGCCCCTACAATGAGCAGTTCTTC.

V gene TRBV12-5 combines with J gene TRBJ2-2; D perhaps matches TRBD1 (6 bases). The CDR3 length is 15 residues. Trimming shortened V by 5 bases and J by 2 bases, and 12 bases separated the two germline ends. CDR1 LGHNT and CDR2 FRNRAP come from the germline V gene. The CDR3 region has the DNA TGTGCTAGTGGTCCCGACAGGAAAAACACCGGGGAGCTGTTTTTT. It codes for CASGPDRKNTGELFF.

The chain couples TRBV11-2 to TRBJ1-2, with 7 bases identical to TRBD1. The length of the CDR3 is 17 residues. Germline values: CDR1 SGHAT, CDR2 FQNNGV. The V and J ends lost 1 base and 4 bases, in that order; junction bases with no gene match: 12. CDR3 DNA: TGTGCCAGCAGCTTAGGGCAGGGGGAAGGGGTGCGCTATGGCTACACCTTC. This encodes CASSLGQGEGVRYGYTF.

The chain couples TRBV9 to TRBJ2-3; 10 bases agree with TRBD2. Germline V gene data show CDR1 as SGDLS and CDR2 as YYNGEE. The CDR3 consists of 15 residues. The V segment lost 2 bases and the J segment 4 bases; nucleotides outside the gene matches: 4. This CDR3 is CASSVGSGGADTQYF. CDR3 nucleotide sequence: TGTGCCAGCAGCGTCGGGAGCGGGGGGGCAGATACGCAGTATTTT.